This TCR beta chain originates from a study of blood T cell repertoires in COVID-19. Looking at the study overall: Nucleic acid was either cDNA or gDNA, and it came from T cells, B-cell-depleted T cells, or PBMCs.

Clones were read by immunoSEQ multiplex PCR, and TCRdb kept only the in-frame ones, dropping some. The data contain tens of thousands of clones, about 77% of them singletons. Source material: peripheral blood. The sequence was collected from a human donor in a cohort sampled during active COVID-19.

The CDR3 DNA reads as TGTGCCAGCAGCGAAGCGGCAGGGGCCTACTATGGCTACACCTTC. Translation: CASSEAAGAYYGYTF. V and J are TRBV9 and TRBJ1-2; the D gene is possibly TRBD1 (6 bases). This CDR3 is built from 15 residues. V lost 3 bases and J 3 bases, leaving 15 bases between the germline ends. Per the germline V gene, CDR1 is SGDLS and CDR2 is YYNGEE.